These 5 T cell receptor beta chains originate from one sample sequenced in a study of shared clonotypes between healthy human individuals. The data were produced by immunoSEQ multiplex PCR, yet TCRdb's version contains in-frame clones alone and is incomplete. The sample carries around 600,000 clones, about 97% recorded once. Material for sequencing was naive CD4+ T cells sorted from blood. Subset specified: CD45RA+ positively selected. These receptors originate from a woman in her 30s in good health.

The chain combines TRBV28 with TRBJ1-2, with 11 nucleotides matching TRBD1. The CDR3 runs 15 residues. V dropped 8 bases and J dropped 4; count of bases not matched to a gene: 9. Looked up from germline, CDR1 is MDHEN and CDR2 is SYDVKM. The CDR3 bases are TGTGCCAGCTTTAAGGGACAGGGGGTGGGCTATGGCTACACCTTC. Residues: CASFKGQGVGYGYTF.

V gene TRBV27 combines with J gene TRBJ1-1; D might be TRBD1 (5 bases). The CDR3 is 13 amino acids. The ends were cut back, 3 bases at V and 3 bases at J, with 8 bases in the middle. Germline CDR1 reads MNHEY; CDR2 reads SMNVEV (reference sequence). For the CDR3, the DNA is TGTGCCAGCAGTTTCACCAGGGACACTGAAGCTTTCTTT. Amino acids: CASSFTRDTEAFF.

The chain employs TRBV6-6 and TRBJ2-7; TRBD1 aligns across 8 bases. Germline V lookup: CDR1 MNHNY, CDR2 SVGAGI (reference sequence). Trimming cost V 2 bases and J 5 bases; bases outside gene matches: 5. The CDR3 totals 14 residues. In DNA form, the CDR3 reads TGTGCCAGCAGTTACGGGCAGGGGGCTGACGAGCAGTACTTC. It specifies CASSYGQGADEQYF.

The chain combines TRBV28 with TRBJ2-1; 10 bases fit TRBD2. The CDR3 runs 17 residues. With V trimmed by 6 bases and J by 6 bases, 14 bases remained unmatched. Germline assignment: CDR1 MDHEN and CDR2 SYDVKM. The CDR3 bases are TGTGCCAGCAGGCCTTTCCACGGGACTAGCGAAAGCAATGAGCAGTTCTTC. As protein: CASRPFHGTSESNEQFF.

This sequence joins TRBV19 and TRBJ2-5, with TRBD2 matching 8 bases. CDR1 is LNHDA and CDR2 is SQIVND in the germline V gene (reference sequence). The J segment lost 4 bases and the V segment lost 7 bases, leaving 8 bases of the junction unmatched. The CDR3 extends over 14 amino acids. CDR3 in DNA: TGTGCCAGTACTAGCAGCGGGGGAGGAGAGACCCAGTACTTC. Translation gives CASTSSGGGETQYF.